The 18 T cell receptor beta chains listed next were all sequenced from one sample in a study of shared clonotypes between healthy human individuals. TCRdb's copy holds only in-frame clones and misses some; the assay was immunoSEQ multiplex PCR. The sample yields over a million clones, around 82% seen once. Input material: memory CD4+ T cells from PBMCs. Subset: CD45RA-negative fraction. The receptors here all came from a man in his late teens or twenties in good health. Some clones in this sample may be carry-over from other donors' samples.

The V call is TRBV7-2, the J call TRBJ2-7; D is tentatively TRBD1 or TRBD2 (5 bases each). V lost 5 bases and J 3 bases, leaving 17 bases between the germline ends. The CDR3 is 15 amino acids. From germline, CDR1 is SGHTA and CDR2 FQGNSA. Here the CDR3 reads CASSAPGPGIYEQYF. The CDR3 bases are TGTGCCAGCAGCGCACCGGGACCCGGAATCTACGAGCAGTACTTC.

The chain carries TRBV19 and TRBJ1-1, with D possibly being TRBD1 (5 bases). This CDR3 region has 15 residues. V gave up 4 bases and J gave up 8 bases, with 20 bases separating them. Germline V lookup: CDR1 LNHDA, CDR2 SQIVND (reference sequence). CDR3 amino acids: CASSTRRGGREEAFF. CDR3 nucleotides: TGTGCCAGTAGTACCCGTCGTGGGGGTAGAGAAGAAGCTTTCTTT.

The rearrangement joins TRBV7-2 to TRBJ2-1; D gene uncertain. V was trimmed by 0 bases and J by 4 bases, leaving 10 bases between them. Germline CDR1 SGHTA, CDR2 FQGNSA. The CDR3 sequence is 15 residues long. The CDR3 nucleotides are TGTGCCAGCAGCTTAGCGCTGGCGGCTTACAATGAGCAGTTCTTC. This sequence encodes CASSLALAAYNEQFF.

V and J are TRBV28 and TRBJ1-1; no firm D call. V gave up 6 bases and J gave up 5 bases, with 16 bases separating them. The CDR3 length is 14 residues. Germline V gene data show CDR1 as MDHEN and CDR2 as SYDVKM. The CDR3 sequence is CASSHEGGRTEAFF. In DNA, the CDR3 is TGTGCCAGCAGCCACGAGGGAGGGCGGACTGAAGCTTTCTTT.

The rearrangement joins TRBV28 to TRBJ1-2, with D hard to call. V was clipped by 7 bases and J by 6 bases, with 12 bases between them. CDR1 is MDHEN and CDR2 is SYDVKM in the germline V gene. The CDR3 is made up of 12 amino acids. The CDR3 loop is CASTERWNGYTF. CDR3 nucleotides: TGTGCCAGCACTGAACGGTGGAATGGCTACACCTTC.

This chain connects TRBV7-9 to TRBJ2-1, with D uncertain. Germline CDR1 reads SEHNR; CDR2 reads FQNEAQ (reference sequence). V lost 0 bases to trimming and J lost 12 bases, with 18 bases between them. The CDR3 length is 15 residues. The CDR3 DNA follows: TGTGCCAGCAGCTTAGCCAGGTCGGGCCTCCCTCGGCAGTTCTTC. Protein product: CASSLARSGLPRQFF. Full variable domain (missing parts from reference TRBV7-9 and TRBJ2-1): DTGVSQNPRHKITKRGQNVTFRCDPISEHNRLYWYRQTLGQGPEFLTYFQNEAQLEKSRLLSDRFSAERPKGSFSTLEIQRTEQGDSAMYLCASSLARSGLPRQFFGPGTRLTVL.

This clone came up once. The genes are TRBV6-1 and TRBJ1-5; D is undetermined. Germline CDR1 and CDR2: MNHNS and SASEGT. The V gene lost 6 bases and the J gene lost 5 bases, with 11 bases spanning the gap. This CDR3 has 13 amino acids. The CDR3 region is CASSWGRDQPQHF. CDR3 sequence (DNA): TGTGCCAGCAGCTGGGGAAGGGATCAGCCCCAGCATTTT.

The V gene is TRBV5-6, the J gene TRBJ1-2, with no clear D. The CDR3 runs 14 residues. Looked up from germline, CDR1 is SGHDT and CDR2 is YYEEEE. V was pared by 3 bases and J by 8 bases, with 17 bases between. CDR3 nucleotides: TGTGCCAGCAGCTACTGGACCTTTAAAGAGGGCTACACCTTC. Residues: CASSYWTFKEGYTF.

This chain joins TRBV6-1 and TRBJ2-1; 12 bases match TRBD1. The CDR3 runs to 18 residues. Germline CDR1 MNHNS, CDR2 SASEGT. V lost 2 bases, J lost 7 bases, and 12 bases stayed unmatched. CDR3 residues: CASSEPPGQGARRNEQFF. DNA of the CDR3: TGTGCCAGCAGTGAACCTCCGGGACAGGGGGCAAGGAGGAATGAGCAGTTCTTC.

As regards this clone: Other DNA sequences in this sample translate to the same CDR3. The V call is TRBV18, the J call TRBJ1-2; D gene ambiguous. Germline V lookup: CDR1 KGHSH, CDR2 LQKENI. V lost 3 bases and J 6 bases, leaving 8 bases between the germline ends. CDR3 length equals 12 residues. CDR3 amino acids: CASSPRTDGYTF. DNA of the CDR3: TGTGCCAGCTCACCCCGGACGGATGGCTACACCTTC.

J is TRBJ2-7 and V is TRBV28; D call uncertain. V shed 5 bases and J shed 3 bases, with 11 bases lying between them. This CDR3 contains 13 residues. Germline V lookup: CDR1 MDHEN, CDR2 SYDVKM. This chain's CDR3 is CASSALSIYEQYF. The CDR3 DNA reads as TGTGCCAGCAGTGCTCTAAGTATCTACGAGCAGTACTTC.

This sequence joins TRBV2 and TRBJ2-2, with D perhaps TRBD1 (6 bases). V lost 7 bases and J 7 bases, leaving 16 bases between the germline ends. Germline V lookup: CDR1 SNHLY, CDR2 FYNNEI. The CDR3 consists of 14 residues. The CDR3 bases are TGTGCCAGCAATCGACAGGCGGAGAACGGGGAGCTGTTTTTT. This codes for CASNRQAENGELFF.

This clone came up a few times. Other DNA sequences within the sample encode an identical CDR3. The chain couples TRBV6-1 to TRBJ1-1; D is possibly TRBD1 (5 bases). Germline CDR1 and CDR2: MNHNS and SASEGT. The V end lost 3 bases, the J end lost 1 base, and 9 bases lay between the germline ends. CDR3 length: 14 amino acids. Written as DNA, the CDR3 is TGTGCCAGCAGTGAGTTCGGGGGGAACACTGAAGCTTTCTTT. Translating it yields CASSEFGGNTEAFF.

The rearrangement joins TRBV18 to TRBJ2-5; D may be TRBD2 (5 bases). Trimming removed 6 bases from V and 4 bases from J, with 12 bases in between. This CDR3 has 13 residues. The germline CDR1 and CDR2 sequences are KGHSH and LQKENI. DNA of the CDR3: TGTGCCAGCTCGAGGGCAGGCAGAGAGACCCAGTACTTC. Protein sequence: CASSRAGRETQYF.

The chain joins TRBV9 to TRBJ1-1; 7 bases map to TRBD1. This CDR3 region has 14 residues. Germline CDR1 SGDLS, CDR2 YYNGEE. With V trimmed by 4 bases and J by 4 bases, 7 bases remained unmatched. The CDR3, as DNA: TGTGCCAGCAGCTTGGGCAGGGGGGGCACTGAAGCTTTCTTT. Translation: CASSLGRGGTEAFF.

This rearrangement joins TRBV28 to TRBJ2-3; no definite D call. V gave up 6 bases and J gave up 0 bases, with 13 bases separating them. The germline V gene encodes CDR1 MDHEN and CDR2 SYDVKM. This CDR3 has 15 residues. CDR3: CASSLPGASTDTQYF. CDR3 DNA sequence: TGTGCCAGCAGCTTACCCGGAGCTAGCACAGATACGCAGTATTTT.

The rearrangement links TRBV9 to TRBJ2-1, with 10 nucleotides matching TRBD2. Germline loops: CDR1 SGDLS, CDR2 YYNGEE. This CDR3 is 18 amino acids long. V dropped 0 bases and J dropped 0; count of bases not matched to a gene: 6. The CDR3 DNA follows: TGTGCCAGCAGCGTAGCCCCTAGCGGGAGACACTCCTACAATGAGCAGTTCTTC. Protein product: CASSVAPSGRHSYNEQFF.

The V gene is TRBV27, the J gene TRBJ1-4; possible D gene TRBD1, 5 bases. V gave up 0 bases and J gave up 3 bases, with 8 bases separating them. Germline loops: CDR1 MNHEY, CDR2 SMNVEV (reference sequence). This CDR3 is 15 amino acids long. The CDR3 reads CASSLSRGPNEKLFF. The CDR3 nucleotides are TGTGCCAGCAGTTTATCGCGGGGACCTAATGAAAAACTGTTTTTT.